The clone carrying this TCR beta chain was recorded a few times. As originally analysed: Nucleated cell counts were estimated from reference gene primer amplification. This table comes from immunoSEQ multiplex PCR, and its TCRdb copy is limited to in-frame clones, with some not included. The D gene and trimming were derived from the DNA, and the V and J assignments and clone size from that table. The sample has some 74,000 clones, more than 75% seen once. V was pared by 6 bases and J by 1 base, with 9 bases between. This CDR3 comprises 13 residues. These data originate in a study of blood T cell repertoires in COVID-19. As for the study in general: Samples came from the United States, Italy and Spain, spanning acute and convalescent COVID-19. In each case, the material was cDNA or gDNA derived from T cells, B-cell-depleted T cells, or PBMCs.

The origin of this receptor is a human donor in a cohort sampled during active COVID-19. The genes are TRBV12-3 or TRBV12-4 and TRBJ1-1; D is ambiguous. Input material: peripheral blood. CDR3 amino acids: CASRRSGNTEAFF. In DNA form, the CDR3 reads TGTGCCAGCAGACGATCGGGGAACACTGAAGCTTTCTTT.